The rows below give T cell receptor beta chains drawn from one sample of a study of blood T cells in healthy people across ages. TCRdb redid the calling of the 5' RACE reads with MiXCR, one entry per CDR3 protein. Of roughly 1,800,000 distinct CDR3 sequences listed, roughly 52% are singletons. Sequenced material: blood. The receptors were gathered from a woman aged 40 to 49 in good health. The CDR3 runs from the conserved cysteine through the conserved F or W. Clone size is shown for a subset of rows, as once, few, many or a class of expanded clone.

cdr3_aa: CASRRLGTSYEQYF; j_call: -; clone_size: few; v_call: TRBV6-5
cdr3_aa: CASSLDGTGDSGANVLTF; j_call: TRBJ2-6; clone_size: -; v_call: TRBV7-6
cdr3_aa: CASSIFRDRGSYEQYF; j_call: TRBJ2-7; clone_size: few; v_call: TRBV7-9
cdr3_aa: CASSPEGPQGPNQPQHF; j_call: TRBJ1-5; clone_size: few; v_call: TRBV4-1
cdr3_aa: CASSLPGTPSGYTF; j_call: TRBJ1-2; clone_size: -; v_call: TRBV5-1
cdr3_aa: CASSQDWDGDYEQYF; j_call: -; clone_size: -; v_call: TRBV4-1
cdr3_aa: CASSPQPPGQTYEQYF; j_call: -; clone_size: -; v_call: TRBV5-1
cdr3_aa: CSARGSHQPQHF; j_call: TRBJ1-5; clone_size: -; v_call: TRBV20-1
cdr3_aa: CASSFYRTGELFF; j_call: TRBJ2-2; clone_size: -; v_call: TRBV28
cdr3_aa: CATLRQGAYGYTF; j_call: TRBJ1-2; clone_size: few; v_call: TRBV6-5
cdr3_aa: CASSLAGGESGYTF; j_call: TRBJ1-2; clone_size: -; v_call: TRBV12-3/TRBV12-4
cdr3_aa: CASSPQRDLAETQYF; j_call: TRBJ2-5; clone_size: few; v_call: TRBV18
cdr3_aa: CSARTTQQYF; j_call: TRBJ2-4; clone_size: -; v_call: TRBV20-1
cdr3_aa: CASSRDPTQNLNTEAFF; j_call: TRBJ1-1; clone_size: -; v_call: TRBV27
cdr3_aa: CASSPVVGGYEQYF; j_call: TRBJ2-7; clone_size: -; v_call: TRBV5-1
cdr3_aa: CASRTRGDEQFF; j_call: TRBJ2-1; clone_size: -; v_call: TRBV6-5
cdr3_aa: CASSPTTGVNYGYTF; j_call: TRBJ1-2; clone_size: -; v_call: TRBV5-1
cdr3_aa: CASSQVLGHANAFF; j_call: TRBJ1-1; clone_size: -; v_call: TRBV4-3
cdr3_aa: CSARDLTSGGLTYNEQFF; j_call: TRBJ2-1; clone_size: -; v_call: TRBV20-1
cdr3_aa: CASGLEGTPLYEQYF; j_call: TRBJ2-7; clone_size: -; v_call: TRBV5-1
cdr3_aa: CASSLGRTERDNEQFF; j_call: TRBJ2-1; clone_size: -; v_call: TRBV7-3
cdr3_aa: CASIRSSYNEQFF; j_call: TRBJ2-1; clone_size: -; v_call: TRBV5-6
cdr3_aa: CASRGRWGGSSYNEQFF; j_call: TRBJ2-1; clone_size: few; v_call: TRBV12-3/TRBV12-4
cdr3_aa: CASSATGQGIYEQYF; j_call: TRBJ2-7; clone_size: once; v_call: TRBV9
cdr3_aa: CSAGDRLGGEQYF; j_call: TRBJ2-7; clone_size: -; v_call: TRBV20-1
cdr3_aa: CASSLAVQGKDTQYF; j_call: TRBJ2-3; clone_size: few; v_call: TRBV7-8
cdr3_aa: CSADSRALAKNIQYF; j_call: TRBJ2-4; clone_size: -; v_call: TRBV20-1